The entry that follows covers one TCR beta chain sequence. The antigen is undetermined. These data originate in a study of blood T cells in healthy people across ages. Study at large: For every two T cells, template switching captured about one barcoded beta molecule. Study-wide results and limits: TCR beta diversity per million T cells fell roughly linearly with age. Those diversity estimates obtained from one million T cells were thought to be underestimates. A strong correlation was found between TCR beta diversity and the percentage of naive T cells.

The V end lost 2 bases, the J end lost 4 bases, and 12 bases lay between the germline ends. This CDR3 is built from 14 residues. Germline-derived CDR1 and CDR2 are SGHRS and YFSETQ. Together with a sample-barcoded 5' primer, a J-beta primer mix was included in a second PCR lasting about 7 to 11 cycles. TCRdb redid the calling of the 5' RACE reads with MiXCR, one entry per CDR3 protein. The data show 1.5 million to 2 million distinct CDR3 sequences, less than 50% seen once. Input material: blood. The source of this sequence is a woman between 40 and 55 years old in good health. The chain is built from TRBV5-1 and TRBJ1-2, with a tentative D call TRBD1 (5 bases). The CDR3: CASSFREVSYGYTF. CDR3 in DNA: TGCGCCAGCAGCTTCAGGGAGGTTAGCTATGGCTACACCTTC.